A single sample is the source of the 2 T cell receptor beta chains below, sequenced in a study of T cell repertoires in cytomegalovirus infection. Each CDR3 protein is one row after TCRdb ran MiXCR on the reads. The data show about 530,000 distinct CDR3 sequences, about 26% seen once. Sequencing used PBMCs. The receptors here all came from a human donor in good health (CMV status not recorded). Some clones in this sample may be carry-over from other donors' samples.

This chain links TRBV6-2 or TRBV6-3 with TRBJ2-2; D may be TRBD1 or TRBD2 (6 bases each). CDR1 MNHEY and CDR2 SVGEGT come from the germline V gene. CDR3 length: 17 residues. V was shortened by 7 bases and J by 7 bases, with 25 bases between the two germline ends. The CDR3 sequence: CASTGARGLSSGGELFF. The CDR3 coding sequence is TGTGCCAGCACGGGGGCCCGGGGACTCTCCTCTGGCGGGGAGCTGTTTTTT.

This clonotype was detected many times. The CDR3 is CASSFVAGSGSGEQYF. CDR3 nucleotides: TGTGCCAGCAGCTTTGTCGCCGGGAGCGGGAGTGGCGAGCAGTACTTC. The V call is TRBV7-2, the J call TRBJ2-7; 8 nucleotides align to TRBD2. The germline CDR1 and CDR2 sequences are SGHTA and FQGNSA. Losses at the gene ends were 3 bases for V and 6 bases for J; bases not matched to a gene: 13. The length of the CDR3 is 16 residues.